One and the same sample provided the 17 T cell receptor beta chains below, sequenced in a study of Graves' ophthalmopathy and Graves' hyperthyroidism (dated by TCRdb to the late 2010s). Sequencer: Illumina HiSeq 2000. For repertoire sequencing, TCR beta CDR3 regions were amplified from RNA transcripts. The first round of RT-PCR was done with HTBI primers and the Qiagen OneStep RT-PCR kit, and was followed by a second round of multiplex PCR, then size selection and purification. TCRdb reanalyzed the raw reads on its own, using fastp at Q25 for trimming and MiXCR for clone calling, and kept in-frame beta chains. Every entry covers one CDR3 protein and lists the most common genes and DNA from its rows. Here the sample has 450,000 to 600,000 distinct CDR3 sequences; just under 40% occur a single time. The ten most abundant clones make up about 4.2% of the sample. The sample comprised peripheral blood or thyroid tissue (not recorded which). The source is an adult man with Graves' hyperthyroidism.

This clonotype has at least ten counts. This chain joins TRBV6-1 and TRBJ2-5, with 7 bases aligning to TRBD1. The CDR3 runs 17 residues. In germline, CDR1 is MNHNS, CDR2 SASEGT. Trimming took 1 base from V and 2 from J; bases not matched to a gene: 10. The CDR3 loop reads CASSEGREGAGQETQYF. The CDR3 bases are TGTGCCAGCAGTGAAGGACGAGAGGGGGCAGGGCAAGAGACCCAGTACTTC.

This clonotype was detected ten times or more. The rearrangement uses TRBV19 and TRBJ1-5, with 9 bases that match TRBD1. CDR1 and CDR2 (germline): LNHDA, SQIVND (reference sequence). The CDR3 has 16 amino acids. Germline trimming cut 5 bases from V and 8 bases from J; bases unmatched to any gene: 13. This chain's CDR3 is CASSDRAGQGLEPQHF. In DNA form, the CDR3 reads TGTGCCAGTAGTGACAGAGCGGGACAGGGTTTGGAGCCCCAGCATTTT. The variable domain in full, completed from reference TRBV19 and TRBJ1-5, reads DGGITQSPKYLFRKEGQNVTLSCEQNLNHDAMYWYRQDPGQGLRLIYYSQIVNDFQKGDIAEGYSVSREKKESFPLTVTSAQKNPTAFYLCASSDRAGQGLEPQHFGDGTRLSIL.

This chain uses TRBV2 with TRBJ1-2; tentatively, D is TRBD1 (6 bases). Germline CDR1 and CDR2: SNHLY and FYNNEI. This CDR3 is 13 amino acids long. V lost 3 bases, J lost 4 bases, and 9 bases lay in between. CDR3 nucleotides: TGTGCCAGCAGTGATGTGGGGGCCTATGGCTACACCTTC. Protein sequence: CASSDVGAYGYTF. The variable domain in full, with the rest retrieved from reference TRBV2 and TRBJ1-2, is EPEVTQTPSHQVTQMGQEVILRCVPISNHLYFYWYRQILGQKVEFLVSFYNNEISEKSEIFDDQFSVERPDGSNFTLKIRSTKLEDSAMYFCASSDVGAYGYTFGSGTRLTVV.

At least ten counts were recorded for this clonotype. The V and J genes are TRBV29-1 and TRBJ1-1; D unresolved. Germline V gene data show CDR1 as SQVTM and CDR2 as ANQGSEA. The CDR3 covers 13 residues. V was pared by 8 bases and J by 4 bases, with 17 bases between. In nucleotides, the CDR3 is TGCAGCCTCCAGGAAAAGGGTGGCACTGAAGCTTTCTTT. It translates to CSLQEKGGTEAFF.

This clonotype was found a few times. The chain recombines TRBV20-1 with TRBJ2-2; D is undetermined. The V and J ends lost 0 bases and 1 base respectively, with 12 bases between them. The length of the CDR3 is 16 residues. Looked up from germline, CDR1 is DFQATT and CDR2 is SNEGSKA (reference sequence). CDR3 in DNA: TGCAGTGCTAGAGATACTCGAAAACAGAACACCGGGGAGCTGTTTTTT. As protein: CSARDTRKQNTGELFF.

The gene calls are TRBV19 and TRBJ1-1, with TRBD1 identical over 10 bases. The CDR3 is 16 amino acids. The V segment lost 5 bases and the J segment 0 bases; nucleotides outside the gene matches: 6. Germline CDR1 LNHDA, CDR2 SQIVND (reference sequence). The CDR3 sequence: CASSRTDRGMNTEAFF. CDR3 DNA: TGTGCCAGTAGTCGCACGGACAGGGGGATGAACACTGAAGCTTTCTTT.

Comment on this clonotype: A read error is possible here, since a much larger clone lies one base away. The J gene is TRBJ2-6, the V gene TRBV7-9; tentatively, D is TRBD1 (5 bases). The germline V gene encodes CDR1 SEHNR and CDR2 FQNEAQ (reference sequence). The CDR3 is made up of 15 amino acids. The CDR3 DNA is TGTGCCAGCAGTCCCAGGTCCTCTGGGGCCAACGTCCTGGCTTTC. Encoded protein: CASSPRSSGANVLAF.

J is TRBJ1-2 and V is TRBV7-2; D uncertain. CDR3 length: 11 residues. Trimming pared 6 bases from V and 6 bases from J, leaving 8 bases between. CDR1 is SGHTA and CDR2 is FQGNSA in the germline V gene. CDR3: CASRGFHGYTF. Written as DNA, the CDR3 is TGTGCCAGCAGGGGGTTCCATGGCTACACCTTC.

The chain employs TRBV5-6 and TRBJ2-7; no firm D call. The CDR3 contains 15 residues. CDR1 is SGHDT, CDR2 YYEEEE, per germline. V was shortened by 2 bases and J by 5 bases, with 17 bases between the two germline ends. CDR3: CASSFLTVVTNEQYF. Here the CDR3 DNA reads TGTGCCAGCAGCTTCCTGACGGTTGTAACAAACGAGCAGTACTTC.

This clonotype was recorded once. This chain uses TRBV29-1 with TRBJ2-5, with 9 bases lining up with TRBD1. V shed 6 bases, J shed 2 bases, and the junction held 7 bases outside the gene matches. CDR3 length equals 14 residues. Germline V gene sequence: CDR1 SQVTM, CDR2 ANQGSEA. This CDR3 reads CSVGTGRAQETQYF. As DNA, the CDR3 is TGCAGCGTAGGGACAGGGAGGGCTCAAGAGACCCAGTACTTC.

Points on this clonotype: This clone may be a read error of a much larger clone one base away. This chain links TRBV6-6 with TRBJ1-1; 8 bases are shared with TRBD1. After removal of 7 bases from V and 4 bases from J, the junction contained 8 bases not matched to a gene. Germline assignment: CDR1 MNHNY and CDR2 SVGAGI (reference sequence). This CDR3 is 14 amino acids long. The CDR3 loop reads CASIWAGGGTEAFF. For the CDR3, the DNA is TGTGCCAGCATCTGGGCAGGGGGCGGCACTGAAGCTTTCTTT.

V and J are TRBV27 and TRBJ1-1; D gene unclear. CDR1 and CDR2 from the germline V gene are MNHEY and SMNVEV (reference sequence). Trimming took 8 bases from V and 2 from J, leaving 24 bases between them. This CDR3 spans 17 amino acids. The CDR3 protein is CASGKWGFGNVNTEAFF. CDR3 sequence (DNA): TGTGCCAGCGGTAAGTGGGGTTTCGGGAACGTTAACACTGAAGCTTTCTTT.

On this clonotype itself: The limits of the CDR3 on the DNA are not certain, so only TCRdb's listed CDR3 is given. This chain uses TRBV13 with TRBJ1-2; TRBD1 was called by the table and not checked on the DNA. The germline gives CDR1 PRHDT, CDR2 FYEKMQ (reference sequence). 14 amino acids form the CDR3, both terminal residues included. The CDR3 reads CASSAVGRGSGNTF.

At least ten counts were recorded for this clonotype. CDR3 amino acids: CASSSQETPYEQYF. The CDR3 DNA follows: TGTGCCAGCAGCTCACAGGAGACCCCCTACGAGCAGTACTTC. This chain connects TRBV7-9 to TRBJ2-7; D perhaps matches TRBD1 (5 bases). Looked up from germline, CDR1 is SEHNR and CDR2 is FQNEAQ (reference sequence). V lost 4 bases to trimming and J lost 2 bases, with 12 bases between them. CDR3 length: 14 residues.

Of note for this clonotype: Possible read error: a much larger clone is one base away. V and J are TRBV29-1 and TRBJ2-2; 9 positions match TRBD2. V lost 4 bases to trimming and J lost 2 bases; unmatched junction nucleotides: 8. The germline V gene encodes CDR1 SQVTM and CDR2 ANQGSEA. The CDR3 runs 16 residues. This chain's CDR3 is CSVVRAGGRNTGELFF. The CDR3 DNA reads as TGCAGCGTTGTACGAGCGGGGGGACGAAACACCGGGGAGCTGTTTTTT.

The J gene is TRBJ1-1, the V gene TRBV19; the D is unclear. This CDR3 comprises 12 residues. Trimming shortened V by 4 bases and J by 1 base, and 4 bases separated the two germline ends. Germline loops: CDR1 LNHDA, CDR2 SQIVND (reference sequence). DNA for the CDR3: TGTGCCAGTAGTACACAGAACACTGAAGCTTTCTTT. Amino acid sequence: CASSTQNTEAFF.

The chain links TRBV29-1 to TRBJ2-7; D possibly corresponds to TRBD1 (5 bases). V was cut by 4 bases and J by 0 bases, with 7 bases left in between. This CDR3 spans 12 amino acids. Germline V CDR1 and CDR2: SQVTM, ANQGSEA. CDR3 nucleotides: TGCAGCGTTGTGACAGTCTCCTACGAGCAGTACTTC. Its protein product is CSVVTVSYEQYF.